This record concerns one T cell receptor (beta chain) sequence. What it binds is not known. Measured with immunoSEQ multiplex PCR; TCRdb has only the in-frame clones, and not every one. This sample yields 120,000 or so clones, of which approximately 90% are seen a single time; around 3.8% belongs to the top ten. The entry originates in a study of T cell responses to AZD1222 COVID-19 vaccine. CDR3 length: 14 amino acids. Trimming shortened V by 5 bases and J by 2 bases, and 10 bases separated the two germline ends. The germline V gene has CDR1 MNHEY and CDR2 SVGEGT. General observations from the study: Possibly, clonal diversity was underestimated; donors were largely white British and included more females. The repertoires were collected only after the peak T cell response.

This material consisted of peripheral blood, taken 28 days after the second AZD1222 dose. The chain combines TRBV6-2 or TRBV6-3 with TRBJ2-1, with no clear D. This TCR derives from an adult who received the AZD1222 COVID-19 vaccine. The CDR3 region has the DNA TGTGCCAGCAGTCGTCCCGGAACCTACAATGAGCAGTTCTTC. This codes for CASSRPGTYNEQFF.